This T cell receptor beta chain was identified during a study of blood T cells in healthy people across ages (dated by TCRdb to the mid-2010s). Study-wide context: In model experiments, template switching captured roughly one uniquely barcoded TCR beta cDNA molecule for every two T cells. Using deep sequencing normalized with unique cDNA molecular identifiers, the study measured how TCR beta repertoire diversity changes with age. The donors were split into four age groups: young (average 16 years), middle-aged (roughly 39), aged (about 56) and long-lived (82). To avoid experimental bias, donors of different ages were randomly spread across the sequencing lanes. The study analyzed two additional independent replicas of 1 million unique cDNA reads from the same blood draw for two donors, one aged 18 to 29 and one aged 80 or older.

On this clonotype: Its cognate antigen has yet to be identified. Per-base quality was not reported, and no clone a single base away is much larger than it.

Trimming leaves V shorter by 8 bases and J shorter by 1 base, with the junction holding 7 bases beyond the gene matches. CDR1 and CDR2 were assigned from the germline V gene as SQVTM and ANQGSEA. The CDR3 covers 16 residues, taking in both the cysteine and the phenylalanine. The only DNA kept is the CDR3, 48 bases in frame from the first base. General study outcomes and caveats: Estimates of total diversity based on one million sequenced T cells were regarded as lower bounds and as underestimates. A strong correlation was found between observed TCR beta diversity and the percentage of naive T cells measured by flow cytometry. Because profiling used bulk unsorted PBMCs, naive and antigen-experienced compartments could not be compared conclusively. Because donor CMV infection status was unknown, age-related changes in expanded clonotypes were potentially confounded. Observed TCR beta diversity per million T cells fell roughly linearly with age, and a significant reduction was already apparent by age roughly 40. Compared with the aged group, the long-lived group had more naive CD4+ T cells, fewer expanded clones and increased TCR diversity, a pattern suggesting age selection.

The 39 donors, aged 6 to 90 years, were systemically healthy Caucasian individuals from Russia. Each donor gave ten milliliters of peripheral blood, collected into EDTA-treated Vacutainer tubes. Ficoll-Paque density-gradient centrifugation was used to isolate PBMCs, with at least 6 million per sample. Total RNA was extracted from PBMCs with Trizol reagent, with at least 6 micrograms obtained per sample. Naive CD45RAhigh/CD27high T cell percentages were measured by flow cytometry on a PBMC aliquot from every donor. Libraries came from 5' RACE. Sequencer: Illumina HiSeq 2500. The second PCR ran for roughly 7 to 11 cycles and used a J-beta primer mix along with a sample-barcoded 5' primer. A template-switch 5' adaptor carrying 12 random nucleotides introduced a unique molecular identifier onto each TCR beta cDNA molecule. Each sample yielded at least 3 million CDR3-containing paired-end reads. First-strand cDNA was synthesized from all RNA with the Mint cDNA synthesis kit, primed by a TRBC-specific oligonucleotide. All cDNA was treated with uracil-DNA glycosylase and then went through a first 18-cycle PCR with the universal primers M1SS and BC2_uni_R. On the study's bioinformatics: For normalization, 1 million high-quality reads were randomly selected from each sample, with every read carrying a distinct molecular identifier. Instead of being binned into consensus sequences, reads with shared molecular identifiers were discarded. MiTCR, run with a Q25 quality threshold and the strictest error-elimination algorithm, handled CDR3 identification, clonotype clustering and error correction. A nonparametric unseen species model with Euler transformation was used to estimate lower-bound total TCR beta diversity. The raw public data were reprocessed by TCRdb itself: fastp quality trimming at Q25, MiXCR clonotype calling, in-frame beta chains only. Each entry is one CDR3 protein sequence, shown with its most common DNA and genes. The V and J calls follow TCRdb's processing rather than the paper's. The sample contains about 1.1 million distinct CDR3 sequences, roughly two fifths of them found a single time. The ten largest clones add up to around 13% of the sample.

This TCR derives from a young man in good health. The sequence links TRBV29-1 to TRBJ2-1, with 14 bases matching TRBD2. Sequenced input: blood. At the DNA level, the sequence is TGCAGCATCGGGACTAGCGGGGGCCTTTCCTACAATGAGCAGTTCTTC. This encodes CSIGTSGGLSYNEQFF.